This TCR beta chain was observed in a study of OX40 agonist ivuxolimab in advanced cancers. V was trimmed by 1 base and J by 5 bases, leaving 13 bases between them. This CDR3 is built from 15 residues. CDR1 is SGHDT and CDR2 is YYEEEE in the germline V gene. Some clones are missing from TCRdb's copy, which holds only in-frame ones; the method was immunoSEQ multiplex PCR. The sample has tens of thousands of clones, about nine tenths seen once. The sequence was obtained from an adult with an advanced solid tumor such as melanoma, head and neck, liver or kidney cancer. The chain recombines TRBV5-6 with TRBJ2-1; D call uncertain. Material: CD4+ or CD8+ T cells sorted from blood, obtained in a trial of the OX40 agonist ivuxolimab. CDR3 sequence: CASSLFQAGDNEQFF. DNA of the CDR3: TGTGCCAGCAGCTTGTTTCAGGCTGGAGACAATGAGCAGTTCTTC.